A single sample is the source of the 29 T cell receptor beta chains below, sequenced in a study of T cell responses to AZD1222 COVID-19 vaccine. Sequencing was performed with immunoSEQ multiplex PCR; in TCRdb, only in-frame clones are kept and a portion is missing. The table has 150,000 to 200,000 clones, almost 95% seen once. Source: peripheral blood, taken on day 0 of AZD1222 vaccination. The origin of the receptors is an adult in good health.

V is TRBV19 and J is TRBJ1-4; D gene unclear. The length of the CDR3 is 15 residues. Germline assignment: CDR1 LNHDA and CDR2 SQIVND (reference sequence). Trimming removed 3 bases at V and 14 bases at J, with 22 bases between. The CDR3 DNA reads as TGTGCCAGTAGTATTCAATACCGTATTGCCCTCATGCTGTTTTTT. Translation: CASSIQYRIALMLFF.

The chain has TRBV19 and TRBJ1-3; D is unresolved. This CDR3 is built from 15 residues. Trimming took 3 bases from V and 0 from J, leaving 9 bases between them. Germline V gene data show CDR1 as LNHDA and CDR2 as SQIVND (reference sequence). CDR3 region: CASSIADYSGNTIYF. CDR3 sequence (DNA): TGTGCCAGTAGTATCGCAGACTACTCTGGAAACACCATATATTTT.

V usage is TRBV5-1 and J usage is TRBJ2-5; the D gene is possibly TRBD1 (6 bases). Germline V gene lookup returns CDR1 SGHRS and CDR2 YFSETQ. V dropped 5 bases and J dropped 5 bases, with 10 bases sitting between them. This CDR3 is built from 12 residues. The CDR3 DNA is TGCGCCAGCAGTCCAGGGGTTGAGACCCAGTACTTC. It encodes CASSPGVETQYF.

The V call is TRBV2, the J call TRBJ1-5, with TRBD1 matching over 7 bases. Germline CDR1 SNHLY, CDR2 FYNNEI. After removal of 5 bases from V and 4 bases from J, the junction contained 8 bases not matched to a gene. The CDR3 is 15 amino acids. The DNA for the CDR3 is TGTGCCAGCAGTTTAGACAGGGTCGGGAATCAGCCCCAGCATTTT. This encodes CASSLDRVGNQPQHF.

V is TRBV6-1 and J is TRBJ2-2; D gene unclear. Trimming left V 3 bases short and J 13 bases short, with 12 bases between. The CDR3 extends over 12 amino acids. In germline, CDR1 is MNHNS, CDR2 SASEGT. Here the CDR3 reads CASSEGSRWLFF. DNA of the CDR3: TGTGCCAGCAGTGAGGGTTCGCGGTGGCTGTTTTTT.

The V gene is TRBV11-3, the J gene TRBJ2-6; weak D call: TRBD1 (7 bases). CDR1 is SGHNT, CDR2 YENEEA, per germline. The CDR3 consists of 18 residues. Between the trimmed V and J ends, which lost 0 bases and 0 bases, there was a span of 12 bases. As DNA, the CDR3 is TGTGCCAGCAGCTTAGAGCAGGGGGGAACCTCTGGGGCCAACGTCCTGACTTTC. Its translation: CASSLEQGGTSGANVLTF.

This CDR3 is CASSQDVVNTEAFF. CDR3 DNA sequence: TGCGCCAGCAGCCAAGATGTGGTGAACACTGAAGCTTTCTTT. The chain has TRBV4-3 and TRBJ1-1; D not certain. V was trimmed by 0 bases and J by 0 bases, leaving 5 bases between them. The CDR3 is 14 residues long. The germline V gene has CDR1 LGHNA and CDR2 YSLEER.

This chain connects TRBV14 to TRBJ2-5, with D perhaps matching TRBD2 (6 bases). The CDR3 is 16 residues long. V lost 2 bases, J lost 0 bases, and 13 bases lay in between. Germline V gene sequence: CDR1 SGHDN, CDR2 FVKESK. CDR3 DNA: TGTGCCAGCAGCCAATTATTGGCGGGGTACCAAGAGACCCAGTACTTC. It encodes CASSQLLAGYQETQYF.

The chain uses TRBV19 and TRBJ2-2, with a possible D match to TRBD1 (6 bases). The germline gives CDR1 LNHDA, CDR2 SQIVND (reference sequence). The CDR3 spans 16 residues. V lost 5 bases and J 2 bases, leaving 15 bases between the germline ends. The CDR3 reads CASSAGTPINTGELFF. The CDR3 region has the DNA TGTGCCAGTAGTGCAGGGACACCCATCAACACCGGGGAGCTGTTTTTT.

The chain couples TRBV7-8 to TRBJ1-5, with D possibly being TRBD1 (5 bases). The CDR3 length is 16 residues. V dropped 0 bases and J dropped 2 bases, with 11 bases sitting between them. CDR1 is SGHVS and CDR2 is FQNEAQ in the germline V gene. CDR3 coding DNA: TGTGCCAGCAGCTTAGCTGGGGGGAGGGGCAATCAGCCCCAGCATTTT. It encodes CASSLAGGRGNQPQHF.

The chain links TRBV12-5 to TRBJ1-1; a possible D gene is TRBD1 (6 bases). With 2 bases removed from V and 5 bases from J, the gap between germline ends came to 12 bases. The germline CDR1 and CDR2 sequences are LGHNT and FRNRAP. The CDR3 runs to 14 residues. The CDR3 sequence is CASGLKQGETEAFF. CDR3 bases: TGTGCTAGTGGTTTGAAACAGGGAGAAACTGAAGCTTTCTTT.

Note on this clone: Other DNA sequences from this sample encode an identical CDR3 as well. V and J are TRBV6-2 or TRBV6-3 and TRBJ1-2; TRBD1 might be the D (6 bases). Between the trimmed V and J ends, which lost 4 bases and 2 bases, there was a span of 8 bases. CDR1 and CDR2 (germline): MNHEY, SVGEGT. The CDR3 is 13 amino acids. The CDR3 region is CASSLDRNYGYTF. Here the CDR3 DNA reads TGTGCCAGCAGTTTAGACAGGAACTATGGCTACACCTTC.

This chain's CDR3 is CASSLSTGQETQYF. Written as DNA, the CDR3 is TGTGCCAGCAGCTTGAGCACAGGACAAGAGACCCAGTACTTC. This chain connects TRBV5-8 to TRBJ2-5, with D perhaps matching TRBD1 (5 bases). Germline V CDR1 and CDR2: SGHTS, YDEGEE. This CDR3 spans 14 amino acids. The V and J ends lost 1 base and 2 bases respectively, with 9 bases between them.

The gene calls are TRBV6-5 and TRBJ2-7; D not resolved. The germline V gene has CDR1 MNHEY and CDR2 SVGAGI. Deletions cut 0 bases from V and 3 bases from J, with 12 bases between. The CDR3 runs 15 residues. CDR3 nucleotide sequence: TGTGCCAGCAGTTACTCATCGTCTCCCGGCTACGAGCAGTACTTC. This translates into CASSYSSSPGYEQYF.

The gene calls are TRBV24-1 and TRBJ1-5, with D perhaps matching TRBD1 (5 bases). Germline CDR1 reads KGHDR; CDR2 reads SFDVKD. The CDR3 contains 16 residues. V was cut by 6 bases and J by 0 bases, with 14 bases left in between. CDR3: CATSRGEDYSNQPQHF. The DNA for the CDR3 is TGTGCCACCAGTCGAGGGGAGGACTATAGCAATCAGCCCCAGCATTTT.

The chain carries TRBV11-2 and TRBJ1-2; D is possibly TRBD1 (5 bases). Per germline, CDR1 SGHAT and CDR2 FQNNGV. CDR3 length: 14 residues. V was shortened by 5 bases and J by 1 base, with 11 bases between the two germline ends. CDR3 protein: CASSPDSLNYGYTF. The CDR3 coding sequence is TGTGCCAGCAGCCCCGACAGCCTTAACTATGGCTACACCTTC.

The chain uses TRBV5-1 and TRBJ1-1; 8 nucleotides agree with TRBD1. J gave up 6 bases and V 4 bases, and 5 bases lay outside the gene matches. Germline lookup yields CDR1 SGHRS and CDR2 YFSETQ. The CDR3 runs to 13 residues. The CDR3 spells CASSATGAAEAFF. CDR3 bases: TGCGCCAGCAGCGCGACAGGGGCTGCTGAAGCTTTCTTT.

In nucleotides, the CDR3 is TGTGCCAGCAGCCAAGAAAACACCCTGTACGAGCAGTACTTC. Amino acids: CASSQENTLYEQYF. The rearrangement uses TRBV3-1 (or the pseudogene TRBV3-2) and TRBJ2-7; D unresolved. Germline V gives CDR1 LGHDT, CDR2 YNNKEL (reference sequence). There are 14 residues in the CDR3. Trimming shortened V by 0 bases and J by 4 bases, and 10 bases separated the two germline ends.

The chain couples TRBV14 to TRBJ1-1, with D possibly being TRBD1 (5 bases). CDR1 SGHDN and CDR2 FVKESK come from the germline V gene. V was clipped by 4 bases and J by 3 bases, with 18 bases between them. This CDR3 spans 16 amino acids. CDR3 region: CASSPSRGLVDTEAFF. CDR3 coding DNA: TGTGCCAGCAGCCCCTCCCGGGGGTTGGTAGACACTGAAGCTTTCTTT.

The chain combines TRBV3-1 (or the pseudogene TRBV3-2) with TRBJ1-2; TRBD1 might be the D (6 bases). Germline V lookup: CDR1 LGHDT, CDR2 YNNKEL (reference sequence). This CDR3 has 14 amino acids. Deletions cut 3 bases from V and 3 bases from J, with 11 bases between. Here the CDR3 DNA reads TGTGCCAGCAGCCACCCAACAGGGTACTATGGCTACACCTTC. This encodes CASSHPTGYYGYTF.

As concerns this clone: Other DNA variants within this sample encode the same CDR3. The V call is TRBV5-1, the J call TRBJ1-2; no clear D. Germline V gene data show CDR1 as SGHRS and CDR2 as YFSETQ. The CDR3 runs 12 residues. V lost 0 bases to trimming and J lost 5 bases, with 5 bases between them. The CDR3 DNA reads TGCGCCAGCAGCTTGGAAGGTTATGGCTACACCTTC. Its translation: CASSLEGYGYTF.

This clone has more than one count but fewer than ten. The chain couples TRBV3-1 (or the pseudogene TRBV3-2) to TRBJ1-5, with 10 bases matching TRBD1. V was pared by 4 bases and J by 10 bases, with 10 bases of the junction left unmatched. This CDR3 is 15 amino acids long. Germline CDR1 reads LGHDT; CDR2 reads YNNKEL (reference sequence). This CDR3 is CASSRGTGEFYPQHF. The CDR3 DNA reads as TGTGCCAGCAGCCGCGGGACAGGGGAGTTTTACCCCCAGCATTTT.

The chain couples TRBV3-1 (or the pseudogene TRBV3-2) to TRBJ1-6; D is uncertain. Per the germline V gene, CDR1 is LGHDT and CDR2 is YNNKEL (reference sequence). The CDR3 covers 13 residues. The V gene lost 0 bases and the J gene lost 10 bases, with 7 bases spanning the gap. CDR3 nucleotides: TGTGCCAGCAGCCAAGAATTTCGATCACCCCTCCACTTT. This translates into CASSQEFRSPLHF.

J is TRBJ1-1 and V is TRBV5-1, with 9 nucleotides matching TRBD1. The length of the CDR3 is 16 residues. The germline V gene encodes CDR1 SGHRS and CDR2 YFSETQ. The V and J ends lost 1 base and 6 bases, in that order; junction bases with no gene match: 10. CDR3 nucleotide sequence: TGCGCCAGCAGCTTGAGGACAGGGGTGGGCTCGGCTGAAGCTTTCTTT. Translating gives CASSLRTGVGSAEAFF.

V usage is TRBV18 and J usage is TRBJ2-2; D not certain. V was clipped by 3 bases and J by 0 bases, with 11 bases between them. CDR1 KGHSH and CDR2 LQKENI come from the germline V gene. This CDR3 spans 16 amino acids. CDR3 loop: CASSPLGAPNTGELFF. DNA for the CDR3: TGTGCCAGCTCACCGCTGGGTGCCCCGAACACCGGGGAGCTGTTTTTT.

The chain employs TRBV4-2 and TRBJ2-5; D could derive from TRBD1 or TRBD2 (6 bases each). The V and J ends lost 4 bases and 1 base respectively, with 19 bases between them. The V gene's germline CDR1 is LGHNA and CDR2 YNFKEQ. This CDR3 region has 17 residues. CDR3 sequence (DNA): TGTGCCAGCAGCCCTGTAACGGGGGCATCGGTCCAAGAGACCCAGTACTTC. It codes for CASSPVTGASVQETQYF.

This chain uses TRBV7-3 with TRBJ1-1; no clear D gene. The V and J ends lost 4 bases and 0 bases respectively, with 6 bases between them. From germline, CDR1 is SGHTA and CDR2 FQGTGA. CDR3 size: 13 residues. The CDR3 sequence: CASSSTVNTEAFF. The CDR3 DNA follows: TGTGCCAGCAGCTCCACAGTGAACACTGAAGCTTTCTTT.

CDR3 protein: CASSLEGGYSNQPQHF. The CDR3 nucleotides are TGTGCCAGCAGCCTGGAAGGGGGATATAGCAATCAGCCCCAGCATTTT. The chain uses TRBV5-5 and TRBJ1-5; D may be TRBD1 (6 bases). The CDR3 runs to 16 residues. V lost 4 bases to trimming and J lost 0 bases, with 14 bases between them. Germline values: CDR1 SGHKS, CDR2 YYEKEE (reference sequence).

The gene calls are TRBV7-9 and TRBJ2-5; 10 bases agree with TRBD2. J was trimmed by 7 bases and V by 2 bases; bases with no gene match: 10. There are 16 residues in the CDR3. Germline CDR1 reads SEHNR; CDR2 reads FQNEAQ (reference sequence). The CDR3, as DNA: TGTGCCAGCAGCTTAACGAGCGGGGGGGCCGCCGGGACCCAGTACTTC. This codes for CASSLTSGGAAGTQYF. Full variable domain (outside the CDR3, taken from reference TRBV7-9 and TRBJ2-5): DTGVSQNPRHKITKRGQNVTFRCDPISEHNRLYWYRQTLGQGPEFLTYFQNEAQLEKSRLLSDRFSAERPKGSFSTLEIQRTEQGDSAMYLCASSLTSGGAAGTQYFGPGTRLLVL.